The source of this T cell receptor beta chain is a study of cytomegalovirus exposure and HLA in healthy donors. The study's findings and limits: For cytomegalovirus status, the classifier reportedly gave diagnoses with high specificity and sensitivity. The study labeled more than 150 TCR beta chains cytomegalovirus-associated. Most TCRs appeared rarely, but some public TCRs recurred in many donors.

Germline CDR1 SNHLY, CDR2 FYNNEI. The junction had 7 bases not matched to a gene; V was cut back by 1 base and J by 8 bases. CDR3 size: 15 residues. Assay: immunoSEQ multiplex PCR; the TCRdb copy retains only in-frame clones and omits some. The sample contains tens of thousands of clones, about 93% of which appear only once. On this clone: Its antigen is as yet unknown. Within the sample, other DNA sequences also encode this same CDR3.

The chain joins TRBV2 to TRBJ1-4; 7 nucleotides line up with TRBD1. This clonotype originated in a man between 18 and 29 years old in good health and CMV-seronegative. The material sequenced was PBMCs. As DNA, the CDR3 is TGTGCCAGCAGTGAAGTCCGGACAGGTGGAGAAAAACTGTTTTTT. The encoded protein is CASSEVRTGGEKLFF.